This T cell receptor beta chain was identified during a study of regulatory T cells in long-lasting Graves disease. Study-wide points: What was studied was peripheral blood only, and not thyroid tissue.

The CDR3 length is 15 residues. Germline V lookup: CDR1 SEHNR, CDR2 FQNEAQ (reference sequence). Unmatched junction bases numbered 2, after V lost 5 bases and J lost 1 base. As for this clonotype: The antigen is not known.

Construction of the TCR beta libraries employed iRepertoire HTBI primers in conjunction with Arm-PCR of CDR3 regions. TCRdb re-derived calls from the multiplex PCR reads in MiXCR, one entry per CDR3 protein. The data show under 300,000 distinct CDR3 sequences, with more than 15% seen just once and 12% to 15% held by the top ten. Noted time point: newly diagnosed GD, antithyroid drugs for less than 3 months. Following extraction of RNA from PBMCs, that RNA was used to make the TCR library. These data also featured in a second study, about T cells in Graves' hyperthyroidism and ophthalmopathy.

This sequence originates from a woman aged 25 to 39 with Graves disease. The rearrangement links TRBV7-9 to TRBJ2-1; 10 nucleotides line up with TRBD2. Sequencing was performed on peripheral blood mononuclear cells (PBMCs), taken at new diagnosis, from a patient treated with antithyroid drugs. The CDR3 DNA follows: TGTGCCAGCAGCCAGGGACTAGCGTCCTACAATGAGCAGTTCTTC. Its protein is CASSQGLASYNEQFF. The whole variable domain, remainder taken from reference TRBV7-9 and TRBJ2-1, is DTGVSQNPRHKITKRGQNVTFRCDPISEHNRLYWYRQTLGQGPEFLTYFQNEAQLEKSRLLSDRFSAERPKGSFSTLEIQRTEQGDSAMYLCASSQGLASYNEQFFGPGTRLTVL.